This T cell receptor (beta chain) originates from a study of breast tumors, draining lymph nodes, adjacent tissues. From the multiplex PCR reads, TCRdb called clonotypes with MiXCR, one entry per CDR3 protein. The table has over 70,000 distinct CDR3 sequences, over 25% seen once; the top ten hold over 6.5%. Breast cancer patients provided tissue from their axillary draining lymph nodes. Study outcomes and limitations: Findings are consistent with lymph node origin and intratumoral expansion of most tumor T cells.

This clonotype was recorded a few times. Its matching antigen is unknown. Germline V gives CDR1 MDHEN, CDR2 SYDVKM. This CDR3 is 15 amino acids long. V was clipped by 3 bases and J by 4 bases, with 13 bases between them. The chain joins TRBV28 to TRBJ2-4; possibly TRBD2 for D (5 bases). The sequenced sample was axillary lymph node tissue. This receptor was taken from a female donor with breast cancer. Some clones in this sample may be carry-over from other donors' samples. This chain's CDR3 is CASSFGLGSKNIQYF. In DNA, the CDR3 is TGTGCCAGCAGTTTTGGTCTAGGGAGTAAAAACATTCAGTACTTC. The full variable domain, completed using reference TRBV28 and TRBJ2-4, is DVKVTQSSRYLVKRTGEKVFLECVQDMDHENMFWYRQDPGLGLRLIYFSYDVKMKEKGDIPEGYSVSREKKERFSLILESASTNQTSMYLCASSFGLGSKNIQYFGAGTRLSVL.